This T cell receptor (beta chain) was documented in a study of blood T cell repertoires in COVID-19. Across the whole study: T cells, B-cell-depleted T cells, or PBMCs supplied cDNA or gDNA.

The CDR3 length is 17 residues. CDR1 LGHDT and CDR2 YNNKEL come from the germline V gene (reference sequence). V was clipped by 0 bases and J by 2 bases; unmatched bases: 6. Profiling relied on immunoSEQ multiplex PCR, and the TCRdb table lists in-frame clones only, not all of them. There are roughly 120,000 clones in the sample; approximately 90% occur only once, and 1.5% to 2% lies in the top ten. The rearrangement uses TRBV3-1 (or the pseudogene TRBV3-2) and TRBJ1-2, with 10 bases matching TRBD1. The sequenced sample was peripheral blood. This receptor was identified in a human donor with active COVID-19. The donor label of this sample is uncertain. DNA of the CDR3: TGTGCCAGCAGCCAAGATAGGGGGGACAGGGGCAACTATGGCTACACCTTC. Translation: CASSQDRGDRGNYGYTF.